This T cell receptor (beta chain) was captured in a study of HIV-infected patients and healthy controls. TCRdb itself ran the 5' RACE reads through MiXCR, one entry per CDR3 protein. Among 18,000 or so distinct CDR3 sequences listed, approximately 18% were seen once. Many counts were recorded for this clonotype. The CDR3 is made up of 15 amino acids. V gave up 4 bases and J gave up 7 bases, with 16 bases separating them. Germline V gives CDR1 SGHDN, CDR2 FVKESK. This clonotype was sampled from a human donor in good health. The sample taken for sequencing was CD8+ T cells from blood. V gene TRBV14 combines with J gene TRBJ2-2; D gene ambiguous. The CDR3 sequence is CASSRVAVSHGELFF. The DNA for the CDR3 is TGTGCCAGCAGCCGGGTCGCAGTGAGCCACGGGGAGCTGTTTTTT.